The entry below gives a single T cell receptor beta chain sequence along with its context. Its antigen is unknown. At one of its ends the junction is not consistent with the germline gene, which may arise from a read error. A second PCR of roughly 7 to 11 cycles used a sample-barcoded 5' primer and a J-beta primer mix. TCRdb fed the 5' RACE reads into MiXCR, producing one record per CDR3 protein. The sample lists 1.5 million to 2 million distinct CDR3 sequences; approximately 40% were seen once. The sample is drawn from a study of blood T cells in healthy people across ages. CDR1 and CDR2 (germline): LGHNA, YSLEER. The CDR3 loop spans 15 amino acids. Findings and caveats of the study: CMV status of donors was not determined, possibly confounding expanded clonotype changes.

The source of this sequence is a human donor in good health. Material: blood. The chain is built from TRBV4-3 and TRBJ1-2, with a weak D call TRBD1 (5 bases). The CDR3, as DNA: TGCGCCAGTAGCCAAACCCGGGACTCCTTCTATGGCTACACCTTC. Translating it yields CASSQTRDSFYGYTF.